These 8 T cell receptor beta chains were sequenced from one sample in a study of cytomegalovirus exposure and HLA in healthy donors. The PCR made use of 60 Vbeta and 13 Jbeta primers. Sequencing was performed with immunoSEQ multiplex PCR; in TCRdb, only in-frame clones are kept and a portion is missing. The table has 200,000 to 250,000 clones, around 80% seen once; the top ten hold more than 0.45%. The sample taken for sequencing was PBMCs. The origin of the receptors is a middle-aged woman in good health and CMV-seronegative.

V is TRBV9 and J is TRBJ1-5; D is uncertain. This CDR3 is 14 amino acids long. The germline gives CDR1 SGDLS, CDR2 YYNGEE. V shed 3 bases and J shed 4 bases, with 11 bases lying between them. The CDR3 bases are TGTGCCAGCAGCGCCACGAACATTAATCAGCCCCAGCATTTT. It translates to CASSATNINQPQHF.

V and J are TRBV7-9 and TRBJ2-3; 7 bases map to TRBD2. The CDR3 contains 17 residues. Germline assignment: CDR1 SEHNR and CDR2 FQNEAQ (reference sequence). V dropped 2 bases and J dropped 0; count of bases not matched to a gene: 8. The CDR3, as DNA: TGTGCCAGCAGCTTAACAGGACTAGACTATAGCACAGATACGCAGTATTTT. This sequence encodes CASSLTGLDYSTDTQYF.

The CDR3 nucleotides are TGTGCCAGCAGTCGGGGCGGGGGCAATCAGCCCCAGCATTTT. Residues: CASSRGGGNQPQHF. The chain uses TRBV5-4 and TRBJ1-5; the D gene is possibly TRBD1 (5 bases). The V end was cut by 5 bases, the J end by 2 bases, with 11 bases between. The length of the CDR3 is 14 residues. The germline V gene has CDR1 SGHNT and CDR2 YYREEE (reference sequence).

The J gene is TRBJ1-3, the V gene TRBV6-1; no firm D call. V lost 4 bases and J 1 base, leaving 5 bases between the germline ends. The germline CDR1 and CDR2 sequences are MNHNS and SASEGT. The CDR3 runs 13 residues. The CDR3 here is CASSANSGNTIYF. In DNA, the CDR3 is TGTGCCAGCAGTGCCAATTCTGGAAACACCATATATTTT.

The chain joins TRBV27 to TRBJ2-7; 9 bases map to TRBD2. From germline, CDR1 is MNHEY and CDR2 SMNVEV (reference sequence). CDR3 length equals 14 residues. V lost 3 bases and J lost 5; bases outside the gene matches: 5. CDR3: CASSFRAGGDEQYF. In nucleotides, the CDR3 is TGTGCCAGCAGTTTCCGAGCGGGGGGAGACGAGCAGTACTTC.

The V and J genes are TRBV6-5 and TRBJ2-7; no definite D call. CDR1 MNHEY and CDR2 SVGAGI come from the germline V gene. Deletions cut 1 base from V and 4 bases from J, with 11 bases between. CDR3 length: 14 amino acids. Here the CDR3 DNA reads TGTGCCAGCAGTTACTTACAAAACCCTTACGAGCAGTACTTC. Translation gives CASSYLQNPYEQYF.

The CDR3 loop reads CASSYSIGQRDYGYTF. In nucleotides, the CDR3 is TGTGCCAGCAGTTACTCGATTGGACAGAGGGACTATGGCTACACCTTC. The V call is TRBV6-5, the J call TRBJ1-2, with a possible D match to TRBD1 (6 bases). The CDR3 consists of 16 residues. Trimming removed 0 bases at V and 3 bases at J, with 14 bases between. Germline lookup yields CDR1 MNHEY and CDR2 SVGAGI.

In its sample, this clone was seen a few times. The DNA for the CDR3 is TGTGCCAGCAATCTCAGGGATCAGCCCCAGCATTTT. It codes for CASNLRDQPQHF. The V and J genes are TRBV2 and TRBJ1-5; perhaps TRBD1 as D (5 bases). Trimming pared 7 bases from V and 5 bases from J, leaving 9 bases between. Per germline, CDR1 SNHLY and CDR2 FYNNEI. The CDR3 totals 12 residues.